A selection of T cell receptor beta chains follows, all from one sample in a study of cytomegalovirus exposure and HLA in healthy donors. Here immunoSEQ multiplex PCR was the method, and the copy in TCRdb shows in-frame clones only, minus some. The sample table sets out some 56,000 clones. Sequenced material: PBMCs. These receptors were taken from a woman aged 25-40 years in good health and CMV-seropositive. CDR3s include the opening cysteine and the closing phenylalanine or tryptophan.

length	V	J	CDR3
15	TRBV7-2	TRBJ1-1	CASSLGLVLNTEAFF
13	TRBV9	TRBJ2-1	CASGFGGKDEQFF
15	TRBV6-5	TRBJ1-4	CASSYQGQGEVKLFF
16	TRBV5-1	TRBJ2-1	CASSLALSGGAGEQFF
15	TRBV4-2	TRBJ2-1	CASSPGAAGDNEQFF
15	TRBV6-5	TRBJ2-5	CASNRPGPGGETQYF
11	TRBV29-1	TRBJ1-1	CAGRLNTEAFF
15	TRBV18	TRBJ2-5	CASSPEQEMIWTQYF
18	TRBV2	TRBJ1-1	CASRELQGQGRWNTEAFF
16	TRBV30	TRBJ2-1	CACKSQDRGLYNEQFF
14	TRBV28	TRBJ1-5	CASSLRQGGEPQHF
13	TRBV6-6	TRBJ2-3	CSLSRDSTDTQYF
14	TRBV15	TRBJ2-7	CATSRTGGPYEQYF
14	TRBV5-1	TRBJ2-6	CASSLEEAANVLTF
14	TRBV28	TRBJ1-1	CASSLSGVGTEAFF
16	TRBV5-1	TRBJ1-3	CASSRGLEASGNTIYF
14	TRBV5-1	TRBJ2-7	CASSFQGPEGEQYF
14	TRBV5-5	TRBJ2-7	CASRDRDSTYEQYF
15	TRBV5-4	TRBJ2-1	CASSLRTGNYNEQFF
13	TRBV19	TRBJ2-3	CASSINDRDTQYF
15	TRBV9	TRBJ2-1	CASSRGGFGDNEQFF
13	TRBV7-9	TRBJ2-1	CASSSGGLSEEFF
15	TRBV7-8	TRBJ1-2	CASSARVPLVGGYTF
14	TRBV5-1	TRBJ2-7	CASSQGDYSYEQYF
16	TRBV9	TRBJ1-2	CASSVGGQETNYGYTF
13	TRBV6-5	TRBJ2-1	CASRASANNEQFF
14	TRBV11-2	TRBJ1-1	CASSFGRGNTEAFF
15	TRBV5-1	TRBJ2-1	CASSLAGGRPLEQFF
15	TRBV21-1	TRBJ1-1	CASSIEGEGNTEAFF
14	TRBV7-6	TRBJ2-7	CASSSGTGGHEQYF
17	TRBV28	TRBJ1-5	CASSFHAGIISNQPQHF
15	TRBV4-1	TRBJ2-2	CASSQVGGRSGELFF
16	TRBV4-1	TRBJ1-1	CASSQARGTGDTEAFF
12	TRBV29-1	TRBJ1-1	CSAGLKNTEAFF
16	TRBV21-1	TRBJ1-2	CTSSTAGTGKGYGYTF
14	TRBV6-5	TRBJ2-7	CASSVTFSSYEQYF
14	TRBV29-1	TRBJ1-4	CSVVTGDTGEKLFF
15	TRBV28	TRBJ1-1	CASSLEWRGHTEAFF
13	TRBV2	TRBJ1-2	CASSGEGVRGYTF
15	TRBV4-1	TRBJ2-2	CASSQNQGGTGELFF
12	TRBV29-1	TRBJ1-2	CSVRIGSYGYTF
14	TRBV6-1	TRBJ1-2	CASSEANRVYGYTF
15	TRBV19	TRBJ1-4	CASRNVDRLNEKLFF
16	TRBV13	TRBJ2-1	CASSLWGSRSYNEQFF
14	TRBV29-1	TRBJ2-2	CSGGLAGNTGELFF
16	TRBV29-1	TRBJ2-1	CSLTGLAGGGYNEQFF
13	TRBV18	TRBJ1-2	CASQGPDYYGYTF
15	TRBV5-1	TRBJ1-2	CASSQGQDANYGYTF
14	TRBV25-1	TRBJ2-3	CASSDPSRTDTQYF
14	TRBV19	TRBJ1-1	CASSIETGTAEAFF
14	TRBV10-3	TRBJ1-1	CAISPNPGLAEAFF
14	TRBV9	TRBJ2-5	CASSVAGARETQYF
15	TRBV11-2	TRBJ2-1	CASSLSGTMNYEQFF
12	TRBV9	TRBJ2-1	CASSTGDNEQFF
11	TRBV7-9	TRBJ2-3	CASYYPGQGLF